These 32 T cell receptor beta chains originate from one sample sequenced in a study of blood T cells in healthy people across ages. Primed by a sample-barcoded 5' primer and a J-beta primer mix, a second PCR proceeded for roughly 6 to 12 cycles. TCRdb independently ran MiXCR on the 5' RACE reads; one entry per CDR3 protein. The data hold over a million distinct CDR3 sequences, with 35% to 45% observed a single time. Sequences were obtained from blood. These receptors originate from a young woman in good health.

This clonotype was seen a handful of times. The chain combines TRBV20-1 with TRBJ2-7, with D unresolved. CDR1 is DFQATT and CDR2 is SNEGSKA in the germline V gene (reference sequence). CDR3 size: 11 residues. Trimming left V 0 bases short and J 4 bases short, with 4 bases between. The DNA of the CDR3 is TGCAGTGCTAGAGAAATTTACGAGCAGTACTTC. Its translation is CSAREIYEQYF.

This clonotype appeared once. The chain carries TRBV7-9 and TRBJ2-2; no firm D call. CDR1 is SEHNR and CDR2 is FQNEAQ in the germline V gene (reference sequence). Trimming left V 0 bases short and J 7 bases short, with 6 bases between. This CDR3 is 13 amino acids long. CDR3 protein: CASSLAPGGELFF. The CDR3, as DNA: TGTGCCAGCAGCTTAGCGCCCGGCGGGGAGCTGTTTTTT. Full variable domain (missing parts from reference TRBV7-9 and TRBJ2-2): DTGVSQNPRHKITKRGQNVTFRCDPISEHNRLYWYRQTLGQGPEFLTYFQNEAQLEKSRLLSDRFSAERPKGSFSTLEIQRTEQGDSAMYLCASSLAPGGELFFGEGSRLTVL.

This CDR3 is CSVVAGFNYGYTF. The DNA of the CDR3 is TGCAGCGTTGTTGCCGGGTTTAACTATGGCTACACCTTC. The chain uses TRBV29-1 and TRBJ1-2, with unresolved D. The V gene's germline CDR1 is SQVTM and CDR2 ANQGSEA. This CDR3 contains 13 residues. V lost 4 bases and J 1 base, leaving 10 bases between the germline ends.

This clonotype was found once. The rearrangement links TRBV7-2 to TRBJ1-5, with 7 bases lining up with TRBD1. Germline V gene data show CDR1 as SGHTA and CDR2 as FQGNSA. The V and J ends lost 3 bases and 0 bases, in that order; junction bases with no gene match: 5. The CDR3 runs 16 residues. DNA for the CDR3: TGTGCCAGCAGCTTCTCCGGGACAGTTAGCAATCAGCCCCAGCATTTT. Encoded protein: CASSFSGTVSNQPQHF. Full variable domain (outside the CDR3, taken from reference TRBV7-2 and TRBJ1-5): GAGVSQSPSNKVTEKGKDVELRCDPISGHTALYWYRQSLGQGLEFLIYFQGNSAPDKSGLPSDRFSAERTGGSVSTLTIQRTQQEDSAVYLCASSFSGTVSNQPQHFGDGTRLSIL.

This sequence joins TRBV9 and TRBJ2-1; 11 nucleotides agree with TRBD2. J lost 12 bases, V lost 0 bases, and 8 bases had no gene match. Germline V gene lookup returns CDR1 SGDLS and CDR2 YYNGEE. This CDR3 comprises 15 residues. CDR3 in DNA: TGTGCCAGCAGCGTAGGGACTAGCGGGCCTGGGGGGCAGTTCTTC. This sequence encodes CASSVGTSGPGGQFF. The full variable domain, in which reference TRBV9 and TRBJ2-1 provide the parts outside the CDR3, is DSGVTQTPKHLITATGQRVTLRCSPRSGDLSVYWYQQSLDQGLQFLIQYYNGEERAKGNILERFSAQQFPDLHSELNLSSLELGDSALYFCASSVGTSGPGGQFFGPGTRLTVL.

The chain employs TRBV12-3 or TRBV12-4 and TRBJ2-5; D may be TRBD1 (6 bases). V was clipped by 10 bases and J by 11 bases, with 23 bases between them. The CDR3 contains 13 residues. CDR3 sequence reads: CATLALGDNEQYF. CDR3 in DNA: TGTGCCACCTTAGCGCTTGGGGACAATGAGCAGTACTTC.

This clonotype has only a few counts. The rearrangement links TRBV4-1 to TRBJ2-3; TRBD2 matches 11 bases. The germline V gene encodes CDR1 MGHRA and CDR2 YSYEKL. The length of the CDR3 is 15 residues. V was clipped by 1 base and J by 9 bases; unmatched bases: 6. The CDR3 DNA reads TGCGCCAGCAGCCAAGGACTAGCGGGAAAAGGGACGCAGTATTTT. Amino acid sequence: CASSQGLAGKGTQYF.

This clonotype came up a few times. The rearrangement links TRBV27 to TRBJ2-1, with D unclear. Trimming removed 3 bases at V and 2 bases at J, with 8 bases between. The CDR3 contains 14 residues. The germline V gene encodes CDR1 MNHEY and CDR2 SMNVEV (reference sequence). The CDR3 reads CASSFSSPYNEQFF. DNA for the CDR3: TGTGCCAGCAGTTTTAGCTCCCCCTACAATGAGCAGTTCTTC.

This clonotype came up a few times. The V and J genes are TRBV7-2 and TRBJ2-4, with 10 bases matching TRBD2. The closer fit of TRBJ2-7 to the DNA end suggests the J call may be wrong. The CDR3 is 15 amino acids. Germline V gives CDR1 SGHTA, CDR2 FQGNSA. The CDR3 DNA sequence: TGTGCCAGCAGCTACAGACCAGCGGGAGGGTACGAGCAGTACTTC. Amino acid sequence: CASSYRPAGGYEQYF.

Note on this clonotype: This may arise from a read error, as a much more abundant clone is one base away. Here the CDR3 reads CASSSRGAYNEQYF. Written as DNA, the CDR3 is TGTGCCAGCAGTTCCAGGGGGGCTTACAATGAGCAGTACTTC. This chain joins TRBV6-6 and TRBJ2-5, with D possibly being TRBD1 (7 bases). Between the trimmed V and J ends, which lost 4 bases and 11 bases, there was a span of 20 bases. Germline V gene lookup returns CDR1 MNHNY and CDR2 SVGAGI (reference sequence). CDR3 size: 14 residues.

The CDR3 DNA reads TGTGCCAGCAGTTGGGGACAGGGGGGAGTGAACACTGAAGCTTTCTTT. This gives the protein CASSWGQGGVNTEAFF. The rearrangement uses TRBV27 and TRBJ1-1, with 11 nucleotides matching TRBD1. The V and J ends lost 4 bases and 0 bases, in that order; junction bases with no gene match: 4. CDR1 is MNHEY and CDR2 is SMNVEV in the germline V gene (reference sequence). The CDR3 extends over 16 amino acids.

The chain recombines TRBV29-1 with TRBJ2-7; 7 nucleotides line up with TRBD2. Germline values: CDR1 SQVTM, CDR2 ANQGSEA. The CDR3 runs to 13 residues. The V segment lost 5 bases and the J segment 2 bases; nucleotides outside the gene matches: 6. The CDR3 spells CSVWAGVTYEQYF. The CDR3 DNA reads TGCAGCGTTTGGGCGGGAGTCACCTACGAGCAGTACTTC.

This clonotype was detected only a few times. The genes are TRBV20-1 and TRBJ1-1; D is ambiguous. The V gene lost 8 bases and the J gene lost 5 bases, with 21 bases spanning the gap. The CDR3 runs to 14 residues. Germline loops: CDR1 DFQATT, CDR2 SNEGSKA (reference sequence). CDR3 nucleotides: TGCAGTTCGACGGCCCCGTGGGGAAAAACTGAAGCTTTCTTT. Encoded protein: CSSTAPWGKTEAFF.

J is TRBJ2-7 and V is TRBV10-3; 9 bases line up with TRBD2. The CDR3 is made up of 15 amino acids. V lost 3 bases and J lost 6; bases outside the gene matches: 9. CDR1 ENHRY and CDR2 SYGVKD come from the germline V gene. The CDR3 bases are TGTGCCATCAGTGACGGCGGGAGGGCCCATTGCGAGCAGTACTTC. It yields the protein CAISDGGRAHCEQYF.

This chain connects TRBV4-1 to TRBJ1-2, with D possibly TRBD1 on 5 matching bases. This CDR3 has 18 residues. CDR1 MGHRA and CDR2 YSYEKL come from the germline V gene. V dropped 0 bases and J dropped 3 bases, with 20 bases sitting between them. The CDR3 protein is CASSQDHDSLPTDYGYTF. For the CDR3, the DNA is TGCGCCAGCAGCCAAGACCATGACAGCCTCCCTACGGACTATGGCTACACCTTC.

In regard to this clonotype: The junction departs from germline at one end; a sequencing error may be responsible. The CDR3: CAGSKQVTPTSYNEQFF. The DNA of the CDR3 is TGTGCCGGCAGCAAGCAGGTGACCCCGACTTCCTACAATGAGCAGTTCTTC. This chain links TRBV7-2 with TRBJ2-1; D not certain. The CDR3 extends over 17 amino acids. Germline V gives CDR1 SGHTA, CDR2 FQGNSA.

This clonotype was detected ten times or more. The chain is built from TRBV25-1 and TRBJ1-1, with 9 bases aligning to TRBD1. The J segment lost 1 base and the V segment lost 3 bases, leaving 9 bases of the junction unmatched. CDR1 is MGHDK and CDR2 is SYGVNS in the germline V gene. The CDR3 covers 17 residues. The DNA of the CDR3 is TGTGCCAGCAGTGAGTCGCCGGGACAGGGAGGGAACACTGAAGCTTTCTTT. Translating gives CASSESPGQGGNTEAFF.

This chain joins TRBV9 and TRBJ2-3, with 8 bases aligning to TRBD2. CDR3 length: 16 residues. After removal of 0 bases from V and 2 bases from J, the junction contained 5 bases not matched to a gene. Germline loops: CDR1 SGDLS, CDR2 YYNGEE. The CDR3 is CASSVGGGGNTDTQYF. Here the CDR3 DNA reads TGTGCCAGCAGCGTAGGGGGCGGGGGGAACACAGATACGCAGTATTTT.

This clonotype was recorded a few times. V usage is TRBV30 and J usage is TRBJ2-5, with 9 bases that match TRBD2. The CDR3 extends over 16 amino acids. After removal of 0 bases from V and 11 bases from J, the junction contained 16 bases not matched to a gene. CDR1 is GTSNPN, CDR2 SVGIG, per germline (reference sequence). The CDR3 sequence is CAWSVQGLAGYGEQYF. The CDR3 DNA reads as TGTGCCTGGAGTGTACAGGGTCTAGCGGGATATGGTGAGCAGTACTTC.

The chain employs TRBV7-9 and TRBJ2-5; D gene uncertain. V lost 0 bases to trimming and J lost 11 bases, with 19 bases between them. Germline-derived CDR1 and CDR2 are SEHNR and FQNEAQ (reference sequence). This CDR3 spans 15 amino acids. CDR3 protein: CASSLAWSIYNEQYF. The DNA of the CDR3 is TGTGCCAGCAGCTTAGCATGGTCGATATACAATGAGCAGTACTTC.

This clonotype was observed a handful of times. The rearrangement uses TRBV2 and TRBJ2-3; 11 bases are shared with TRBD2. The J segment lost 3 bases and the V segment lost 7 bases, leaving 6 bases of the junction unmatched. The CDR3 runs to 15 residues. Germline lookup yields CDR1 SNHLY and CDR2 FYNNEI. CDR3 sequence reads: CASKSRTSGTDTQYF. The CDR3 DNA reads as TGTGCCAGCAAATCCCGGACTAGCGGGACAGATACGCAGTATTTT.

This chain links TRBV29-1 with TRBJ1-2, with TRBD1 as a possible D gene (5 bases). Germline V CDR1 and CDR2: SQVTM, ANQGSEA. The CDR3 covers 12 residues. CDR3 in DNA: TGCATGAGTGCTGACAGTTCCTATGGCTACACCTTC. Translated, it gives CMSADSSYGYTF.

The chain combines TRBV7-9 with TRBJ1-2, with D uncertain. This CDR3 is 15 amino acids long. V lost 5 bases, J lost 1 base, and 14 bases lay in between. Germline loops: CDR1 SEHNR, CDR2 FQNEAQ (reference sequence). CDR3 protein: CASSPYNQDNYGYTF. As DNA, the CDR3 is TGTGCCAGCAGCCCCTACAACCAAGATAACTATGGCTACACCTTC.

V is TRBV7-8 and J is TRBJ2-7, with D unclear. Deletions cut 0 bases from V and 1 base from J, with 10 bases between. CDR3 length equals 15 residues. Germline CDR1 reads SGHVS; CDR2 reads FQNEAQ. CDR3 amino acids: CASSLAGIDSYEQYF. CDR3 coding DNA: TGTGCCAGCAGCTTAGCGGGAATCGATTCCTACGAGCAGTACTTC.

The chain carries TRBV27 and TRBJ2-1, with 9 positions matching TRBD2. The CDR3 runs 16 residues. After removal of 5 bases from V and 4 bases from J, the junction contained 9 bases not matched to a gene. Germline V gives CDR1 MNHEY, CDR2 SMNVEV (reference sequence). The CDR3 reads CASSPVGLAGYNEQFF. In DNA form, the CDR3 reads TGTGCCAGCAGTCCCGTTGGGCTAGCGGGGTACAATGAGCAGTTCTTC.

This clonotype showed up just a few times. The chain combines TRBV6-5 with TRBJ2-1, with TRBD2 matching over 8 bases. With 2 bases clipped from V and 3 bases from J, the junction kept 3 bases outside the gene matches. Per germline, CDR1 MNHEY and CDR2 SVGAGI. This CDR3 is 15 amino acids long. This CDR3 reads CASSYAGTSYNEQFF. CDR3 bases: TGTGCCAGCAGTTACGCCGGGACTAGCTACAATGAGCAGTTCTTC.

Turning to this clonotype: A much larger clone lies one base from this, so it may be a read error. The CDR3 region has the DNA TGCGCCAGCAGCCAACTCAATTTGGGACTAGCTTCAGATACGCAGTATTTT. This gives the protein CASSQLNLGLASDTQYF. The V gene is TRBV4-1, the J gene TRBJ2-3, with 9 bases that match TRBD2. CDR3 length: 17 residues. V lost 2 bases to trimming and J lost 4 bases; unmatched junction nucleotides: 10. The germline V gene has CDR1 MGHRA and CDR2 YSYEKL.

V is TRBV11-2 and J is TRBJ1-1; D possibly corresponds to TRBD1 (5 bases). Germline V gene sequence: CDR1 SGHAT, CDR2 FQNNGV. The CDR3 extends over 15 amino acids. V was clipped by 0 bases and J by 2 bases, with 10 bases between them. CDR3 loop: CASSLDQGVNTEAFF. As DNA, the CDR3 is TGTGCCAGCAGCTTAGATCAGGGTGTTAACACTGAAGCTTTCTTT.

This clonotype was observed a handful of times. The chain joins TRBV2 to TRBJ2-2; D possibly matches TRBD1 or TRBD2 (5 bases each). Trimming took 7 bases from V and 4 from J, leaving 13 bases between them. CDR3 length: 14 amino acids. Germline values: CDR1 SNHLY, CDR2 FYNNEI. CDR3 coding DNA: TGTGCCAGCAAGGGGAACGGAGGCACCGGGGAGCTGTTTTTT. This sequence encodes CASKGNGGTGELFF. The full variable domain, rest sourced from reference TRBV2 and TRBJ2-2, is EPEVTQTPSHQVTQMGQEVILRCVPISNHLYFYWYRQILGQKVEFLVSFYNNEISEKSEIFDDQFSVERPDGSNFTLKIRSTKLEDSAMYFCASKGNGGTGELFFGEGSRLTVL.

A remark on this clonotype: Compared with germline, one end of the junction differs, possibly owing to a read error. The chain is built from TRBV6-6 and TRBJ1-5, with 9 bases that match TRBD1. The CDR3 runs to 17 residues. Germline V lookup: CDR1 MNHNY, CDR2 SVGAGI (reference sequence). CDR3 coding DNA: TGTGCCACCAGTTACTCTTACAGGGGGCTGGGCAATCAGCCCCAGCATTTT. Protein: CATSYSYRGLGNQPQHF.

The table lists this clonotype with a few counts. The chain carries TRBV2 and TRBJ1-6; D gene uncertain. Trimming stripped 8 bases from V and 7 bases from J, with 15 bases between. CDR1 is SNHLY and CDR2 is FYNNEI in the germline V gene. The CDR3 consists of 14 residues. The CDR3 loop reads CASAQGSGNSPLHF. The CDR3 DNA follows: TGTGCCAGCGCTCAAGGCTCGGGGAATTCACCCCTCCACTTT.

Regarding this clonotype: This sequence may be a read error, since a much larger clone differs from it by one base. V gene TRBV29-1 combines with J gene TRBJ2-1; weak D call: TRBD2 (6 bases). Per the germline V gene, CDR1 is SQVTM and CDR2 is ANQGSEA. CDR3 length: 14 amino acids. Trimming took 4 bases from V and 10 from J, leaving 20 bases between them. The CDR3 nucleotides read TGCAGCGTTGCTGGGACGGGAGATCGTGGGGAGCAGTTCTTC. As protein: CSVAGTGDRGEQFF.